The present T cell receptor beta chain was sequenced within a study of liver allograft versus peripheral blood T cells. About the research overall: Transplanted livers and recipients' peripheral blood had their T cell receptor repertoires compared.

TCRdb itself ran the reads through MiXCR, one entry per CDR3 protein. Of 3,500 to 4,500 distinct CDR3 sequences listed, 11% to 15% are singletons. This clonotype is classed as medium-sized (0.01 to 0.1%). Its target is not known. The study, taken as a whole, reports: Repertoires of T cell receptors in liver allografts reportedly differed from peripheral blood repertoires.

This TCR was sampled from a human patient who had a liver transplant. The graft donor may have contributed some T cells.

The CDR3 nucleotides are TGTGCCAGCAGCTGGAGTGGGGAAGGCTACACCTTC. As protein: CASSWSGEGYTF. This chain links TRBV7-9 with TRBJ1-2; D remains unclear. V was pared by 4 bases and J by 8 bases, with 11 bases between. The CDR3 is 12 residues long. Germline CDR1 is SEHNR and CDR2 is FQNEAQ (reference sequence).